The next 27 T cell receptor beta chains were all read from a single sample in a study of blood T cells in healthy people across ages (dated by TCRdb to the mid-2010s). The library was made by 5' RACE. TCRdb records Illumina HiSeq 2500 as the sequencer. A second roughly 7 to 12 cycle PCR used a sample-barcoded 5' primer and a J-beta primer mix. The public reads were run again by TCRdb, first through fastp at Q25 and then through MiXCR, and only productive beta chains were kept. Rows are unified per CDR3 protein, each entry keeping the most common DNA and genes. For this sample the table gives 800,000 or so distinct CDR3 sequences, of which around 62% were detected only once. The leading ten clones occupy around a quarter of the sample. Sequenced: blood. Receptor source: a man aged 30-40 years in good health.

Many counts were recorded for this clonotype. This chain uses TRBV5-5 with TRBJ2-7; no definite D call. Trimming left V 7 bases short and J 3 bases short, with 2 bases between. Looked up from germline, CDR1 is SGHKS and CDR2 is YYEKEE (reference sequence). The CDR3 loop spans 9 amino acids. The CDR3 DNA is TGTGCCAGCGGCTACGAGCAGTACTTC. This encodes CASGYEQYF. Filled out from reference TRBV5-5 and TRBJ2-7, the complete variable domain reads DAGVTQSPTHLIKTRGQQVTLRCSPISGHKSVSWYQQVLGQGPQFIFQYYEKEERGRGNFPDRFSARQFPNYSSELNVNALLLGDSALYLCASGYEQYFGPGTRLTVT.

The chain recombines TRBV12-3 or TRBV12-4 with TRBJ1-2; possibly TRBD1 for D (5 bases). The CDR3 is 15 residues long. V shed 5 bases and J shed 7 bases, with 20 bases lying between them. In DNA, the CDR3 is TGTGCCAGCAGTCCTAGGGCGACAGCCCTCCTTGGCTACACCTTC. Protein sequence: CASSPRATALLGYTF.

The CDR3 loop is CSALGRQCVWEQYF. The CDR3, as DNA: TGCAGTGCGTTGGGGAGACAGTGTGTCTGGGAGCAGTACTTC. V is TRBV20-1 and J is TRBJ2-7; D is tentatively TRBD1 or TRBD2 (5 bases each). V was trimmed by 6 bases and J by 7 bases, leaving 22 bases between them. The length of the CDR3 is 14 residues. Germline V CDR1 and CDR2: DFQATT, SNEGSKA (reference sequence).

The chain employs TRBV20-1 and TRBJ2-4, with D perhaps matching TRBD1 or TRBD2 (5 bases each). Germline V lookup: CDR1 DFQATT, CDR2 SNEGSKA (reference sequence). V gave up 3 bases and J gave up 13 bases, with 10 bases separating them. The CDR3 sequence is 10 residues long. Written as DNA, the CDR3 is TGCAGTGCTAGTCTCAGGGAGCAGTACTTC. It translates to CSASLREQYF.

CDR3 sequence (DNA): TGTGCCAGCAGCTTAGCCGAGGGTTCACCCCTCCACTTT. Amino acid sequence: CASSLAEGSPLHF. The chain carries TRBV7-9 and TRBJ1-6, with D hard to call. The CDR3 spans 13 residues. Germline assignment: CDR1 SEHNR and CDR2 FQNEAQ (reference sequence). Trimming removed 0 bases at V and 9 bases at J, with 6 bases between. The variable domain in full, with the rest retrieved from reference TRBV7-9 and TRBJ1-6, is DTGVSQNPRHKITKRGQNVTFRCDPISEHNRLYWYRQTLGQGPEFLTYFQNEAQLEKSRLLSDRFSAERPKGSFSTLEIQRTEQGDSAMYLCASSLAEGSPLHFGNGTRLTVT.

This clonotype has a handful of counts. DNA of the CDR3: TGTGCCAGCTCCCTCTACAGGGGGCTAGCGGGGGGGGAGTCCTACGAGCAGTACTTC. Its protein is CASSLYRGLAGGESYEQYF. The chain is built from TRBV12-3 or TRBV12-4 and TRBJ2-7; 12 bases are a match to TRBD2. The junction had 18 bases not matched to a gene; V was cut back by 8 bases and J by 1 base. The CDR3 runs 19 residues.

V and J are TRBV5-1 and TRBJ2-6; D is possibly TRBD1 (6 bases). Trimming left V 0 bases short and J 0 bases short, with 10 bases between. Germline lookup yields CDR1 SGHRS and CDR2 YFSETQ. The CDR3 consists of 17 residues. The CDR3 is CASSLGQGSSGANVLTF. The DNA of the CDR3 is TGCGCCAGCAGCTTGGGCCAGGGGTCCTCTGGGGCCAACGTCCTGACTTTC.

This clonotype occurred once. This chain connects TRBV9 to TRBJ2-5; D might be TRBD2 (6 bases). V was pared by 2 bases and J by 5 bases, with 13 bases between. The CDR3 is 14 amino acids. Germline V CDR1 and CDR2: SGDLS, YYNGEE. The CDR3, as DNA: TGTGCCAGCAGCGTCATTAGCGGTGGTGAGACCCAGTACTTC. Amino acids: CASSVISGGETQYF. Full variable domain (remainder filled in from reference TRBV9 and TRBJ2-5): DSGVTQTPKHLITATGQRVTLRCSPRSGDLSVYWYQQSLDQGLQFLIQYYNGEERAKGNILERFSAQQFPDLHSELNLSSLELGDSALYFCASSVISGGETQYFGPGTRLLVL.

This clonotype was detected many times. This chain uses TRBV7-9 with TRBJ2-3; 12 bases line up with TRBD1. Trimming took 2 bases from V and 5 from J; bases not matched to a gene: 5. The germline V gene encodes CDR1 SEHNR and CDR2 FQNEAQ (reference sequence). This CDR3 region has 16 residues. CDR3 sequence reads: CASSLLGQGAGDTQYF. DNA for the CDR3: TGTGCCAGCAGCTTATTGGGACAGGGGGCAGGAGATACGCAGTATTTT.

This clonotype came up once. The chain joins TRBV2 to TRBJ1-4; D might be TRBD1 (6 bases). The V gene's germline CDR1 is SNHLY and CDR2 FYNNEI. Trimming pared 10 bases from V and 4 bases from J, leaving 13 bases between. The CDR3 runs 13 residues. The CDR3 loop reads CATTGQHNEKLFF. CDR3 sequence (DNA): TGTGCCACCACTGGACAGCATAATGAAAAACTGTTTTTT.

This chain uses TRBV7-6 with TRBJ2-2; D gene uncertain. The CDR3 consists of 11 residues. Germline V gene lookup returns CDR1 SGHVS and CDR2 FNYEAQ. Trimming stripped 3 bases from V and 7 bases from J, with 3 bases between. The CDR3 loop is CASSFRGELFF. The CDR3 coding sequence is TGTGCCAGCAGCTTCCGCGGGGAGCTGTTTTTT.

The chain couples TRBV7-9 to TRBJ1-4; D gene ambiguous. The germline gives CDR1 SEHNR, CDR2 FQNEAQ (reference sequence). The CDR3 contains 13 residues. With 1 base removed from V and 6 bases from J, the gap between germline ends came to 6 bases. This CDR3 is CASSLGRYEKLFF. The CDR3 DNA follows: TGTGCCAGCAGCTTAGGGCGTTATGAAAAACTGTTTTTT.

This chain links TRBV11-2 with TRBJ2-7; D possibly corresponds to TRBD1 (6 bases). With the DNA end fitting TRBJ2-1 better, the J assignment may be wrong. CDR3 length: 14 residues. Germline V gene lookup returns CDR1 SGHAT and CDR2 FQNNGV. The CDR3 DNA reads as TGTGCCAGCAGGTATACAGGGATCATCAATGAGCAGTTCTTC. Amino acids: CASRYTGIINEQFF.

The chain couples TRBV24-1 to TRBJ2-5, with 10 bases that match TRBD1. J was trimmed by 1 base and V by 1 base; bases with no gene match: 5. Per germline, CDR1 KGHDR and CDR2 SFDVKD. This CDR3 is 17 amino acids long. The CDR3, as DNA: TGTGCCACCAGTGATTTCAAGGACAGGGGGTTCCAAGAGACCCAGTACTTC. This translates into CATSDFKDRGFQETQYF.

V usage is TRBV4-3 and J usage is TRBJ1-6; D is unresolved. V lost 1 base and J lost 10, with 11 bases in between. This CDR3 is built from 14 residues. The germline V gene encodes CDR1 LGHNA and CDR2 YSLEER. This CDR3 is CASSQGGFGSPLHF. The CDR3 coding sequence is TGCGCCAGCAGCCAAGGTGGGTTTGGCTCACCCCTCCACTTT.

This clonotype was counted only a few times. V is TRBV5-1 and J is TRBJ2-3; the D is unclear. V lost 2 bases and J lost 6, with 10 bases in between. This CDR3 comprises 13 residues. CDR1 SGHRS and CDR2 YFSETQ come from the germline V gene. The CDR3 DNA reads TGCGCCAGCAGCTTAAGAAGTTCGGATACGCAGTATTTT. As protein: CASSLRSSDTQYF.

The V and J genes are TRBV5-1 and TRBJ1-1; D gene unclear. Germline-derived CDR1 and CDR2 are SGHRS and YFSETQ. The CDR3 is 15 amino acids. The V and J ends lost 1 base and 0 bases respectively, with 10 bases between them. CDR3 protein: CASSLLEGMNTEAFF. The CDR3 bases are TGCGCCAGCAGCTTGTTAGAGGGAATGAACACTGAAGCTTTCTTT.

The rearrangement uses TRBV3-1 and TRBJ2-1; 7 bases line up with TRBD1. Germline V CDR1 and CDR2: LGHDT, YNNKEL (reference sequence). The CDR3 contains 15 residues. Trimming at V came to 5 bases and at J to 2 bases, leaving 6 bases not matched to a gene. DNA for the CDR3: TGTGCCAGCAGCGAGCAGGACAGGACCTACAATGAGCAGTTCTTC. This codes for CASSEQDRTYNEQFF.

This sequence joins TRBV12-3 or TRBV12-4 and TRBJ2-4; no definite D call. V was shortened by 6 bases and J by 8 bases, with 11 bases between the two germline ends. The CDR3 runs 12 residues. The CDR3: CASSPDTDIQYF. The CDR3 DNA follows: TGTGCCAGCAGCCCCGACACGGACATTCAGTACTTC.

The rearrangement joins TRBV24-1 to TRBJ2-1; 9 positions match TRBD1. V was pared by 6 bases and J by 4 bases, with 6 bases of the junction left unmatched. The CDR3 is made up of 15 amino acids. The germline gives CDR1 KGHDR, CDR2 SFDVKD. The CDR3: CATSSDDRGYNEQFF. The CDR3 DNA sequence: TGTGCCACCAGTTCCGACGACAGGGGGTACAATGAGCAGTTCTTC.

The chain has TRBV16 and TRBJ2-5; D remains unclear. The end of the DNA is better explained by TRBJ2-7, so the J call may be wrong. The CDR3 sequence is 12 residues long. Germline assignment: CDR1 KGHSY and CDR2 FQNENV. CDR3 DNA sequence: TGTGCCAGCAGCCAATGGCTGACCGAGCAGTACTTC. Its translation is CASSQWLTEQYF.

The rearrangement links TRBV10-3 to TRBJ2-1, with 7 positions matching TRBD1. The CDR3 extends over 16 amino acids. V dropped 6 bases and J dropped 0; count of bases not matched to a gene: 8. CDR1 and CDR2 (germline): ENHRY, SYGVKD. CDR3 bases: TGTGCCATCAGGGGAGACAGGGAAAGCTCCTACAATGAGCAGTTCTTC. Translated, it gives CAIRGDRESSYNEQFF.

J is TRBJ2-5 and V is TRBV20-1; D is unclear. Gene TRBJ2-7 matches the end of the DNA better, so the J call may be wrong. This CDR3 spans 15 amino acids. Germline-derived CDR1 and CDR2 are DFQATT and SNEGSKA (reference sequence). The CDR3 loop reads CSARTPGGSNYEQYF. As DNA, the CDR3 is TGCAGTGCTAGGACCCCGGGCGGCAGTAACTACGAGCAGTACTTC.

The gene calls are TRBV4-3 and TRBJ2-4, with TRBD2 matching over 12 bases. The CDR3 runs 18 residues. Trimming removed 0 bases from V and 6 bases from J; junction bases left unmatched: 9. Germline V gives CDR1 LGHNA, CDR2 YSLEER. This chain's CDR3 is CASSQDPSGGAYTNIQYF. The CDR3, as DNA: TGCGCCAGCAGCCAAGATCCTAGCGGGGGGGCCTATACAAACATTCAGTACTTC.

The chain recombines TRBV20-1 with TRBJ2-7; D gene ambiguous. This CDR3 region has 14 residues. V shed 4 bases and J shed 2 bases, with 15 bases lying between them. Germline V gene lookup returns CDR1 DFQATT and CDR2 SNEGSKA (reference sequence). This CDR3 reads CSATPRRRTYEQYF. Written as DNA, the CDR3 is TGCAGTGCTACTCCGAGAAGGCGAACCTACGAGCAGTACTTC.

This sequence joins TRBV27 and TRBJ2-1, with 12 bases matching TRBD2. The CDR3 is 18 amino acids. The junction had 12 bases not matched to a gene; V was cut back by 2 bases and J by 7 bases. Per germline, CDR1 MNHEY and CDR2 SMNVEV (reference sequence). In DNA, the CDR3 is TGTGCCAGCAGTTTAGGAGCTAGCGGGGGGGCCACTGTAAATGAGCAGTTCTTC. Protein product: CASSLGASGGATVNEQFF.

The CDR3 here is CASSRLTGRNTGELFF. In DNA, the CDR3 is TGTGCCAGCAGCCGTCTGACAGGCAGGAACACCGGGGAGCTGTTTTTT. The chain combines TRBV6-2 or TRBV6-3 with TRBJ2-2; a weak D match, TRBD1 (6 bases). Trimming left V 6 bases short and J 1 base short, with 15 bases between. The CDR3 spans 16 residues. Germline V gene lookup returns CDR1 MNHEY and CDR2 SVGEGT.